The clone carrying this T cell receptor beta chain has only one observation. Its target is not known. The data originate from a study of immune evolution from preneoplasia to lung adenocarcinoma. General study points: Later-stage lesions appeared to have more T cells, more diversity, less clonality.

Some clones are missing from TCRdb's copy, which holds only in-frame ones; the method was immunoSEQ multiplex PCR. The sample carries several thousand clones, roughly 88% recorded once. V lost 3 bases, J lost 4 bases, and 3 bases stayed unmatched. Germline lookup yields CDR1 PRHDT and CDR2 FYEKMQ (reference sequence). This CDR3 contains 17 residues. The origin of this receptor is a person between 65 and 79 years old with lung adenocarcinoma. The chain employs TRBV13 and TRBJ2-1; 16 positions agree with TRBD2. Sequenced material: FFPE minimally invasive lung adenocarcinoma tissue. The chain's CDR3 is CASSLGLAGGQYNEQFF. CDR3 in DNA: TGTGCCAGCAGCTTGGGACTAGCGGGGGGGCAGTACAATGAGCAGTTCTTC.